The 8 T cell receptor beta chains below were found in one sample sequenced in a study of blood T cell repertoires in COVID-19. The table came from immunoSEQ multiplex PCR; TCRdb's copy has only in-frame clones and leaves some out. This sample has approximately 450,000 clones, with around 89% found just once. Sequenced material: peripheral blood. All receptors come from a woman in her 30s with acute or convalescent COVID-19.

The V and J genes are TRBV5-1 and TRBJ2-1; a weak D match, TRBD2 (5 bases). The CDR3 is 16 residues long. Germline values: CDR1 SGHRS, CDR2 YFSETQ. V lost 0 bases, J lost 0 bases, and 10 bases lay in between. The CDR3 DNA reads TGCGCCAGCAGCTTGGAACGAGGGAGCTCCTACAATGAGCAGTTCTTC. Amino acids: CASSLERGSSYNEQFF.

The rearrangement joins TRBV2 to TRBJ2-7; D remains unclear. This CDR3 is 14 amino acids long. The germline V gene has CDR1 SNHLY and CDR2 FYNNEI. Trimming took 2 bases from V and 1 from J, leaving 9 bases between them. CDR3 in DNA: TGTGCCAGCAGTGAACGTCAGGTATCCTACGAGCAGTACTTC. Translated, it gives CASSERQVSYEQYF.

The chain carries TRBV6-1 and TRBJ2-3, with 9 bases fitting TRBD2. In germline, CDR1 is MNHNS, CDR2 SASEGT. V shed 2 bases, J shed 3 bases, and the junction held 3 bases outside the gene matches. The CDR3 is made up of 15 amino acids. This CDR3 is CASSERSGRTDTQYF. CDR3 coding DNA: TGTGCCAGCAGTGAAAGGAGCGGGAGGACAGATACGCAGTATTTT.

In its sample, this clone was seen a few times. Here the CDR3 DNA reads TGTGCCTGCAGGGGTTCCTATAATTCACCCCTCCACTTT. Translating gives CACRGSYNSPLHF. The rearrangement links TRBV30 to TRBJ1-6; D may be TRBD1 (6 bases). Trimming left V 6 bases short and J 1 base short, with 7 bases between. The CDR3 runs to 13 residues. Looked up from germline, CDR1 is GTSNPN and CDR2 is SVGIG (reference sequence).

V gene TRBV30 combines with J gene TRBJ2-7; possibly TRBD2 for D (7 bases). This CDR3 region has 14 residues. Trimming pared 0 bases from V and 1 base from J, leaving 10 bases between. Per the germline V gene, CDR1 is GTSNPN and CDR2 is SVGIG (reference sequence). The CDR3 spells CAWSVGGLSYEQYF. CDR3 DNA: TGTGCCTGGAGTGTGGGGGGGCTTTCCTACGAGCAGTACTTC.

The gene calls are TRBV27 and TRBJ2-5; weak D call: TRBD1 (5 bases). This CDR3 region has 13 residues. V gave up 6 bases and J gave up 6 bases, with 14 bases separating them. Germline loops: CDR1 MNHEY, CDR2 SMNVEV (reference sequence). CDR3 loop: CASSLGQGKTQYF. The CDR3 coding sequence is TGTGCCAGCAGCCTGGGGCAGGGAAAGACCCAGTACTTC.

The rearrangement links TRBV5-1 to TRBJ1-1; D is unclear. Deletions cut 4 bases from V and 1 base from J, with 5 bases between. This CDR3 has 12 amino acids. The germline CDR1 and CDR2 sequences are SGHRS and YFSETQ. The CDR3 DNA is TGCGCCAGCAGCCCCGGGAACACTGAAGCTTTCTTT. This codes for CASSPGNTEAFF.

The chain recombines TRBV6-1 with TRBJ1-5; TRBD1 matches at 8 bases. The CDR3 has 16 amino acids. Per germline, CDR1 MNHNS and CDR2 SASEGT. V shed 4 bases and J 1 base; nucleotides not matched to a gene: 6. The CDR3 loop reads CASSALGQASNQPQHF. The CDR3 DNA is TGTGCCAGCAGTGCCTTGGGACAGGCCAGCAATCAGCCCCAGCATTTT.